These 23 T cell receptor beta chains originate from one sample sequenced in a study of cytomegalovirus exposure and HLA in healthy donors (dated by TCRdb to the late 2010s). The library was obtained by the immunoSEQ multiplex PCR assay. The multiplex PCR relied on a mix of 60 forward primers for TCR Vbeta segments and 13 reverse primers for TCR Jbeta segments. TCRdb carries this immuneACCESS record with in-frame sequences only. Its versions omit some clonotypes, under half of them owing to an unresolved V gene in the studies checked, with the rest unexplained. The sample profile shows more than 150,000 clones; over 65% of them were found once. The top ten constitute around 1.6% of the sample. Sequenced sample: PBMCs. All receptors come from a man younger than 35 in good health and CMV-seronegative.

This clone appeared a few times. The J gene is TRBJ2-3, the V gene TRBV28; D not certain. Germline lookup yields CDR1 MDHEN and CDR2 SYDVKM. V shed 6 bases and J shed 2 bases, with 18 bases lying between them. The CDR3 consists of 16 residues. The CDR3 DNA sequence: TGTGCCAGCAGCCTACACCCCGGGTCCCTCACAGATACGCAGTATTTT. Its protein is CASSLHPGSLTDTQYF. Variable domain in full (rest from reference TRBV28 and TRBJ2-3): DVKVTQSSRYLVKRTGEKVFLECVQDMDHENMFWYRQDPGLGLRLIYFSYDVKMKEKGDIPEGYSVSREKKERFSLILESASTNQTSMYLCASSLHPGSLTDTQYFGPGTRLTVL.

This sequence joins TRBV7-2 and TRBJ1-3; 7 nucleotides align to TRBD1. The CDR3 is 17 amino acids. J lost 0 bases, V lost 1 base, and 6 bases had no gene match. CDR1 is SGHTA, CDR2 FQGNSA, per germline. The CDR3 DNA is TGTGCCAGCAGCTTAGGGACAGGCCCGAGCTCTGGAAACACCATATATTTT. Protein sequence: CASSLGTGPSSGNTIYF. The whole variable domain, filled in from reference TRBV7-2 and TRBJ1-3, reads GAGVSQSPSNKVTEKGKDVELRCDPISGHTALYWYRQSLGQGLEFLIYFQGNSAPDKSGLPSDRFSAERTGGSVSTLTIQRTQQEDSAVYLCASSLGTGPSSGNTIYFGEGSWLTVV.

This sequence joins TRBV5-6 and TRBJ1-1; D not certain. V was clipped by 4 bases and J by 0 bases, with 10 bases between them. This CDR3 is built from 14 residues. The germline V gene has CDR1 SGHDT and CDR2 YYEEEE. CDR3 loop: CASSVGNLNTEAFF. Written as DNA, the CDR3 is TGTGCCAGCAGCGTCGGTAATCTGAACACTGAAGCTTTCTTT. Filled out from reference TRBV5-6 and TRBJ1-1, the complete variable domain reads DAGVTQSPTHLIKTRGQQVTLRCSPKSGHDTVSWYQQALGQGPQFIFQYYEEEERQRGNFPDRFSGHQFPNYSSELNVNALLLGDSALYLCASSVGNLNTEAFFGQGTRLTVV.

The chain's CDR3 is CASSLVGGGADTQYF. The CDR3 region has the DNA TGTGCCAGCAGCTTAGTTGGGGGAGGGGCGGATACGCAGTATTTT. The chain joins TRBV7-2 to TRBJ2-3; 7 bases agree with TRBD2. Germline CDR1 SGHTA, CDR2 FQGNSA. Trimming at V came to 1 base and at J to 6 bases, leaving 7 bases not matched to a gene. CDR3 length: 15 residues. The full variable domain, with the rest looked up from reference TRBV7-2 and TRBJ2-3, is GAGVSQSPSNKVTEKGKDVELRCDPISGHTALYWYRQSLGQGLEFLIYFQGNSAPDKSGLPSDRFSAERTGGSVSTLTIQRTQQEDSAVYLCASSLVGGGADTQYFGPGTRLTVL.

The CDR3 DNA is TGTGCCTGGACTAGCGGGGGATACGAGCAGTACTTC. It specifies CAWTSGGYEQYF. The genes are TRBV30 and TRBJ2-7; 10 bases are a match to TRBD2. Germline CDR1 GTSNPN, CDR2 SVGIG (reference sequence). This CDR3 spans 12 amino acids. V shed 4 bases and J 4 bases; nucleotides not matched to a gene: 1.

V is TRBV5-1 and J is TRBJ2-5; no definite D call. The germline V gene encodes CDR1 SGHRS and CDR2 YFSETQ. The CDR3 spans 17 residues. Deletions cut 3 bases from V and 1 base from J, with 19 bases between. This CDR3 is CASSSSASLTFQETQYF. The CDR3 nucleotides are TGCGCCAGCAGCTCCTCCGCGTCGCTAACTTTCCAAGAGACCCAGTACTTC.

The CDR3: CASSPRNSRTGSNSPLHF. CDR3 nucleotides: TGCGCCAGCAGCCCCCGAAATTCCAGGACAGGTTCTAATTCACCCCTCCACTTT. The chain uses TRBV5-1 and TRBJ1-6, with 7 positions matching TRBD1. The trim removed 4 bases at V and 6 bases at J, leaving 16 bases unmatched. The germline V gene has CDR1 SGHRS and CDR2 YFSETQ. There are 18 residues in the CDR3.

The rearrangement joins TRBV28 to TRBJ2-7; 10 bases are a match to TRBD1. CDR1 is MDHEN, CDR2 SYDVKM, per germline. Unmatched junction bases numbered 10, after V lost 6 bases and J lost 5 bases. The CDR3 is 15 residues long. CDR3 in amino acids: CASSRPGTGEHEQYF. The CDR3 DNA is TGTGCCAGCAGCCGACCCGGGACAGGGGAGCACGAGCAGTACTTC.

The chain joins TRBV2 to TRBJ1-1; the D is unclear. V was cut by 4 bases and J by 6 bases, with 15 bases left in between. Germline loops: CDR1 SNHLY, CDR2 FYNNEI. CDR3 length: 14 amino acids. CDR3 region: CASSGTGNGAEAFF. DNA for the CDR3: TGTGCCAGCAGTGGGACCGGGAACGGGGCTGAAGCTTTCTTT.

The CDR3 DNA is TGTGCCAGCAGCCTACCGTGGGACAGCCTAACCTACGAGCAGTACTTC. Protein: CASSLPWDSLTYEQYF. The chain combines TRBV6-6 with TRBJ2-7, with 7 positions matching TRBD1. Trimming took 6 bases from V and 2 from J; bases not matched to a gene: 13. Germline V gives CDR1 MNHNY, CDR2 SVGAGI (reference sequence). This CDR3 is built from 16 residues.

This chain joins TRBV6-1 and TRBJ1-2; TRBD1 matches 8 bases. Trimming cost V 6 bases and J 0 bases; bases outside gene matches: 3. The CDR3 loop spans 14 amino acids. Germline V lookup: CDR1 MNHNS, CDR2 SASEGT. The CDR3 nucleotides are TGTGCCAGCAGCAGGGGGCAAGCTAACTATGGCTACACCTTC. This gives the protein CASSRGQANYGYTF.

As concerns this clone: Its ends do not fully match the called genes, so a read error is possible. Written as DNA, the CDR3 is TGTGCCAGCAGTGCAGTCGCAGGGGGCGCCTATTCGCCCCTCCACTTT. This gives the protein CASSAVAGGAYSPLHF. The genes are TRBV6-1 and TRBJ1-6; 8 bases are shared with TRBD1. Germline lookup yields CDR1 MNHNS and CDR2 SASEGT. This CDR3 contains 16 residues.

This chain connects TRBV29-1 to TRBJ1-2; 7 positions agree with TRBD1. Per the germline V gene, CDR1 is SQVTM and CDR2 is ANQGSEA. With V trimmed by 4 bases and J by 5 bases, 1 base remained unmatched. This CDR3 contains 11 residues. CDR3 sequence reads: CSVVGQYGYTF. CDR3 nucleotides: TGCAGCGTTGTGGGACAGTATGGCTACACCTTC.

This chain connects TRBV15 to TRBJ1-2; D perhaps matches TRBD1 (5 bases). The germline V gene has CDR1 LNHNV and CDR2 YYDKDF (reference sequence). The germline V and J ends were trimmed by 0 bases and 3 bases, with 14 bases remaining between them. The CDR3 sequence is 16 residues long. The CDR3 DNA follows: TGTGCCACCAGCAGAGATCAAGGAGGGGCCGACTATGGCTACACCTTC. Its protein product is CATSRDQGGADYGYTF.

This clone showed up just once. The gene calls are TRBV28 and TRBJ1-2; weak D call: TRBD1 (6 bases). V shed 3 bases and J shed 7 bases, with 12 bases lying between them. The CDR3 spans 13 residues. In germline, CDR1 is MDHEN, CDR2 SYDVKM. The CDR3 coding sequence is TGTGCCAGCAGTTTGGGACAAATTGGTGGCTACACCTTC. It specifies CASSLGQIGGYTF.

The chain has TRBV28 and TRBJ1-3, with no clear D. The CDR3 totals 14 residues. Germline CDR1 and CDR2: MDHEN and SYDVKM. V was shortened by 8 bases and J by 0 bases, with 11 bases between the two germline ends. CDR3 nucleotide sequence: TGTGCCAGCTTGGAGGATTTCTCTGGAAACACCATATATTTT. Amino acids: CASLEDFSGNTIYF.

The chain links TRBV7-3 to TRBJ2-2, with D perhaps TRBD1 (5 bases). V lost 3 bases and J 0 bases, leaving 23 bases between the germline ends. The CDR3 sequence is 20 residues long. Germline V gene lookup returns CDR1 SGHTA and CDR2 FQGTGA. CDR3 sequence reads: CASSFMISQVTGANTGELFF. In DNA, the CDR3 is TGTGCCAGCAGCTTCATGATTTCACAGGTTACGGGCGCGAACACCGGGGAGCTGTTTTTT.

V usage is TRBV6-1 and J usage is TRBJ2-7, with D possibly being TRBD1 (6 bases). The CDR3 totals 14 residues. V lost 5 bases and J lost 4, with 15 bases in between. Germline CDR1 reads MNHNS; CDR2 reads SASEGT. CDR3 sequence reads: CASSTGTRGYEQYF. The DNA of the CDR3 is TGTGCCAGCAGTACCGGGACACGGGGTTACGAGCAGTACTTC.

V usage is TRBV28 and J usage is TRBJ1-1; no reliable D call. V was clipped by 8 bases and J by 1 base, with 5 bases between them. This CDR3 is 11 amino acids long. Looked up from germline, CDR1 is MDHEN and CDR2 is SYDVKM. The DNA for the CDR3 is TGTGCCAGCGCTAGGAACACTGAAGCTTTCTTT. It is translated as CASARNTEAFF. Full variable domain (remainder filled in from reference TRBV28 and TRBJ1-1): DVKVTQSSRYLVKRTGEKVFLECVQDMDHENMFWYRQDPGLGLRLIYFSYDVKMKEKGDIPEGYSVSREKKERFSLILESASTNQTSMYLCASARNTEAFFGQGTRLTVV.

The chain combines TRBV9 with TRBJ2-7; 9 bases are shared with TRBD2. Unmatched junction bases numbered 11, after V lost 1 base and J lost 6 bases. Germline CDR1 and CDR2: SGDLS and YYNGEE. This CDR3 comprises 16 residues. DNA of the CDR3: TGTGCCAGCAGCGTAAGCCCCAATAGCGGGAGTGGCGAGCAGTACTTC. Protein product: CASSVSPNSGSGEQYF.

Remarks on this clone: One end of the junction does not line up with germline, which may come from a read error. V usage is TRBV6-7 and J usage is TRBJ2-1, with D perhaps TRBD1 (6 bases). TRBV6-7 has ORF status, its function being uncertain. The CDR3 contains 10 residues. CDR3 bases: TGTGCCAGCACCCACCCCACAGGGATCTTC. It yields the protein CASTHPTGIF.

V and J are TRBV6-6 and TRBJ1-1, with D maybe TRBD1 (6 bases). CDR1 MNHNY and CDR2 SVGAGI come from the germline V gene (reference sequence). The CDR3 totals 13 residues. The V end lost 0 bases, the J end lost 5 bases, and 7 bases lay between the germline ends. In nucleotides, the CDR3 is TGTGCCAGCAGTTACTCGACAGGTACTGAAGCTTTCTTT. Its translation: CASSYSTGTEAFF.

The J gene is TRBJ2-7, the V gene TRBV30; D is possibly TRBD1 (5 bases). The germline V gene encodes CDR1 GTSNPN and CDR2 SVGIG (reference sequence). V lost 5 bases, J lost 2 bases, and 10 bases lay in between. The CDR3 spans 12 residues. The CDR3 sequence: CAWGDSAYEQYF. In DNA form, the CDR3 reads TGTGCCTGGGGTGACAGTGCCTACGAGCAGTACTTC.